This T cell receptor (beta chain) was sequenced for a study of cytomegalovirus exposure and HLA in healthy donors (dated by TCRdb to 2016 to 2017). Some background on the complete study: According to an earlier analysis of 587 of the donors, 150 million to 200 million T cells yielded 117 million unique TCR beta sequences and 276 Gb of sequence data. Approximately 310 gigabases of sequencing data and around 85 million unique TCR sequences made up an early release that covered under 750 HLA-typed donors. Among the roughly 390 genotyped donors, around 81% belonged to the genetic ancestry cluster associated with self-reported Caucasian donors. The study was designed to test whether signatures of past pathogen exposure could be identified by cataloging public T cell receptors. The T cell repertoires of 670 or so subjects were profiled by immunosequencing and related to cytomegalovirus serostatus. A separate validation cohort of 100 to 150 different subjects was used in addition to the 666-subject first cohort. The study combined high-throughput TCR immunosequencing, statistical association of individual TCRs with disease status, and machine learning to predict cytomegalovirus infection status. A later analysis re-analyzed previously published TCR beta repertoires from 600 to 850 donors and added high-resolution HLA genotyping to study TCR occurrence patterns. Rather than drawing on any new phenotypic data, the later analysis identified candidate immune exposures from TCR beta sequences and the way those sequences occurred across donors. An earlier analysis of some 600 of the donors applied high-throughput TCR beta sequencing to assess whether each TCR beta V gene segment acted as functional or pseudogenic. Donor age, sex, ethnicity and CMV serostatus were collected together with the repertoire data. A later genetic analysis used genome-wide SNP genotypes for about 60% of the roughly 700 donors, treating that subset as a discovery cohort. All discovery cohort repertoires had been generated on a single sequencing platform. HLA typing covered class I and class II loci at four-digit resolution. The number of typed donors differed by locus: about 629-630 for A, B, C, DRB1 and DQB1; approximately 540 for DQA1; 606 for DPA1; and roughly 490 for DPB1. Roughly five DR-DQ haplotypes were handled as single units for association and clustering because linkage in the cohort was strong. Across around 400 genotyped donors of the cohort, an average of roughly 230,000 unique TCR beta nucleotide sequences per donor were sequenced, and roughly 17% of those sequences were non-productive.

Notes on this clone: No antigen is known for it. No qualities accompany the bases; no much larger clone lies one base away.

Libraries were constructed by the immunoSEQ multiplex PCR assay. For the multiplex PCR, a mixture combining 60 forward primers for TCR Vbeta segments and 13 reverse primers for TCR Jbeta segments was used. Amplification of the CDR3 region of rearranged TCR beta genes was performed with a multiplex PCR assay on genomic DNA. Amplified TCR beta libraries were sequenced as 87-base-pair reads on the Illumina HiSeq System. The authors processed their data as follows. A later analysis tallied 75 million to 85 million unique TCR beta chains across the 550 to 850 repertoires, and approximately 12 million of those chains were shared by two or more donors. To remove PCR and sequencing errors, raw reads were error-corrected and collapsed into unique sequences using a nearest-neighbor algorithm that merged closely related sequences. CDR3 sequences were aligned to IMGT reference sequences to assign V, D and J gene segments. For a sequence to be retained, a match of at least six nucleotides to both a V gene segment and a J gene segment was required. A rearrangement was called productive if the CDR3 had no stop codons and remained in frame with V and J, and every other rearrangement was called non-productive. Following IMGT convention, CDR3 was defined as the stretch from the second conserved V-encoded cysteine up to the conserved J-encoded phenylalanine. The earlier analysis of 587 of the donors excluded sequences that lacked an unambiguous match to a single V gene segment. In an earlier analysis of almost 600 of the donors, a V segment was called functional when productive rearrangements were above 56.7%, and segregating when the standard deviation between donors exceeded 5%. A statistical classification framework was built for diagnosing cytomegalovirus status from the catalog of TCR beta chain sequences. In a later analysis, TCR nucleotide sequences were compared against IMGT/GENE-DB human TR gene sequences so that V and J genes could be assigned. A later analysis assigned CDR3 sequences and most-parsimonious VDJ recombination scenarios with the TCRdist pipeline. In a later analysis, every TCR beta chain was defined by the combination of its CDR3 amino acid sequence and its V-gene family, and reads without a unique V-gene family were dropped. In a later analysis, nearly 600 highly shared, low-generation-probability nucleotide sequences were removed to address suspected cross-contamination and a sequencing artifact. In a later analysis, a clonal expansion index for each public chain was calculated from normalized within-repertoire ranks of inferred template counts. A later analysis computed generation probabilities with a VDJ recombination model fitted to out-of-frame rearrangements, and checked the results against IGoR. In a later analysis, hypergeometric tests were used to score TCR-TCR, TCR-HLA and TCR-CMV co-occurrence, with a repertoire-size bias correction applied to TCR pairs. To estimate false discovery rates, a later analysis permuted the HLA or CMV assignments 20 times. In a later analysis, co-occurring TCRs were grouped using DBSCAN, and TCRdist sequence similarity was added for clustering within HLA-allele-positive subsets. Repertoires with fewer than 30,000 or more than 120,000 public chains, plus five repertoires with anomalous nucleotide sharing, were excluded from co-occurrence clustering. Held by TCRdb, this immuneACCESS table contains in-frame sequences only and omits some clones. Under half of the omission traces to an unresolved V gene where checked; the cause of the rest is unknown. D and trimming come from the DNA, and the V and J calls and clone size come from that table. Counted in this sample were some 200,000 clones; around 73% of them appeared once. The ten largest clones capture less than 3.5% of the sample.

The cohort comprised approximately 700 healthy bone marrow donors. Cohort members were all nominally healthy when sampled, although unrecorded immune exposures were likely present. The donor tested CMV seronegative and was one of the 352 seronegative cohort members. Every donor gave a peripheral blood sample, and the peripheral blood mononuclear cells from that sample were used for TCR beta sequencing. The Qiagen DNeasy Blood Extraction Kit was used to extract genomic DNA from the blood cell samples. Study-level results and caveats: The study listed 164 TCR beta chains as associated with cytomegalovirus. Immune exposure information for the cohort was limited to CMV serostatus. Correlated functional status among segregating V segments might reflect linkage disequilibrium, but an unknown experimental factor could not be ruled out. Because HLA typing was unavailable for some donors at each locus, only the typed subset was used in association tests. An earlier analysis of approximately 590 of the donors showed that most TCR beta V segments appeared in productive rearrangements either about 90% or about 30% of the time, which broadly matched IMGT annotations. Most TCR sequences were observed very rarely across donors, whereas some public TCRs were present in many individuals. A further reported finding was that TCR beta sequences accurately predicted the HLA-A and HLA-B alleles for most subjects in the first cohort. Roughly uniform sequencing depth across donors was assumed in presence/absence analyses, although this assumption may not hold. This cohort had only TCR beta chains sequenced, and the lack of alpha or paired-chain data limited which features could be detected. A later analysis reported that several top co-occurrence clusters appeared linked to parvovirus B19, influenza, CMV and Epstein-Barr virus. Because the 87-base-pair reads could not distinguish some IMGT-functional V segments, including TRBV6-2 and TRBV6-3, those segments were excluded. A later analysis associated about 18,000 TCR beta sequences with specific HLA alleles at a false discovery rate of 0.05. In both the original and validation cohorts, the classifier was reported to diagnose cytomegalovirus status with high specificity and sensitivity. When HLA alleles, especially DR and DQ, strongly co-occurred, TCR associations were difficult to assign to individual alleles. According to a later analysis, most CMV-associated TCR beta chains appeared to be HLA-restricted, and the HLA associations seemed to be driven largely by CMV exposure. In a later analysis, HLA-associated TCR beta chains showed more clonal expansion and lower generation probabilities than non-associated chains that were equally common. The earlier analysis of approximately 560 of the donors excluded seventeen rarely observed V segments, including chromosome 9 orphons, because counts were too low. The sequencing pipeline was judged likely to have produced a cluster of highly shared sequence variants as a technical artifact. V-gene and J-gene trimming of TCR beta chains was associated with a missense DCLRE1C variant in a later genetic analysis, and the association was replicated in an independent cohort. A later genetic analysis reported fewer N-insertions in productive TCRs among donors in an Asian-associated ancestry cluster than the roughly 650-donor mean. In a later analysis, TCR association rates were found to vary across HLA loci, with the most associated TCRs seen for DRB1 alleles and the fewest for HLA-C alleles. In vitro tests confirmed that a few of the cytomegalovirus-associated TCR beta chains recognize cytomegalovirus antigens. It was suggested by the authors that the approach could potentially be generalized to other disease states and immunological phenotypes.

CDR1 and CDR2, per the germline V gene (reference sequence), are SGHNT and YYREEE. Including the terminal cysteine and phenylalanine, the CDR3 comprises 17 residues. Here the CDR3 DNA is all that survives: 51 bases in frame from base 1. V is clipped by 4 bases and J by 0 bases, and the sequence between their germline boundaries is 16 bases long. In this chain, TRBV5-4 is recombined with TRBJ1-4; TRBD1 is a possible D gene, resting on 6 matching bases. The sequenced sample was PBMCs. The clonotype comes from a woman in her 30s in good health and CMV-seronegative. The DNA is TGTGCCAGCAGCGAAGGACAGAAGTCTGCAACTAATGAAAAACTGTTTTTT. This codes for CASSEGQKSATNEKLFF.